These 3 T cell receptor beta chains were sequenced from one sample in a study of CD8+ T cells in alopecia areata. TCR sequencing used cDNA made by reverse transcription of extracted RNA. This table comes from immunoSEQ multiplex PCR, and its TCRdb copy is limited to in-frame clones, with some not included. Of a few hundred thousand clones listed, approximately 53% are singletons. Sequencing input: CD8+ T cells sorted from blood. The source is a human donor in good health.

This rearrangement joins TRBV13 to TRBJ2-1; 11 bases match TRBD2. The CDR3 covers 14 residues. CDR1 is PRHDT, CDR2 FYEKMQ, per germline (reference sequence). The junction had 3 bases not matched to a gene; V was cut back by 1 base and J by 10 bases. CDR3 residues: CASSLARLAGEQFF. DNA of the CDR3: TGTGCCAGCAGCTTAGCTAGACTAGCGGGGGAGCAGTTCTTC.

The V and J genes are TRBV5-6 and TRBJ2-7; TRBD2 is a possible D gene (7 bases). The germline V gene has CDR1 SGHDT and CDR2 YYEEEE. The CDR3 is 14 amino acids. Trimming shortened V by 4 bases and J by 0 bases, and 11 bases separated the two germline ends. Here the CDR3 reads CASSRGAGSYEQYF. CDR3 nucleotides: TGTGCCAGCAGCCGGGGGGCGGGCTCCTACGAGCAGTACTTC.

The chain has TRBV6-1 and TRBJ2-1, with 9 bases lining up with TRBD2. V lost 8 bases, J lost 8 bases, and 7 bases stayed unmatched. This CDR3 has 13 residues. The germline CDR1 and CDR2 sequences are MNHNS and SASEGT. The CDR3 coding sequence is TGTGCCAGCCAGCGGGGGGACGCCCATGAGCAGTTCTTC. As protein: CASQRGDAHEQFF.